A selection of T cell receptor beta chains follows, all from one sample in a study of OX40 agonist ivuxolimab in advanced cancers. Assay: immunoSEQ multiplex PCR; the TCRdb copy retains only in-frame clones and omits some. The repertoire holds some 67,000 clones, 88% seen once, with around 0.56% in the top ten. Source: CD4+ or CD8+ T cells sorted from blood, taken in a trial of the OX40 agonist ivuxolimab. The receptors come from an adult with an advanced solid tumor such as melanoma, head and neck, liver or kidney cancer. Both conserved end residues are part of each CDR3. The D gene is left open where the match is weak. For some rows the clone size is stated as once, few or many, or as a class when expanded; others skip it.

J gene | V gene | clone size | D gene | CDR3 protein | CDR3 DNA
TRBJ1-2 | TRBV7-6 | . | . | CASSPWDFTF | TGTGCCAGCAGCCCTTGGGATTTCACCTTC
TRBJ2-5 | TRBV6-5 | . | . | CASRRGPSGETQYF | TGTGCCAGCAGGCGCGGACCGTCCGGGGAGACCCAGTACTTC
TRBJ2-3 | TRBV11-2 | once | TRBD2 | CASSLEPSGGVVATQYF | TGTGCCAGCAGCTTAGAACCTAGCGGGGGGGTTGTTGCTACGCAGTATTTT
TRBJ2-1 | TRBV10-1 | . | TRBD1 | CASSVDRTSYNEQFF | TGCGCCAGCAGTGTGGACAGGACGTCCTACAATGAGCAGTTCTTC
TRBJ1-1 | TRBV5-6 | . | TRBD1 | CASSLAPTGGSTEAFF | TGTGCCAGCAGCTTGGCCCCGACAGGGGGGAGCACTGAAGCTTTCTTT
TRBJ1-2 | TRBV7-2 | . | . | CASSLNEMGGYTF | TGTGCCAGCAGCTTAAATGAGATGGGGGGCTACACCTTC
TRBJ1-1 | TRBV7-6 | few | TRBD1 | CASSSDRAEAFF | TGTGCCAGCAGCTCGGACAGGGCTGAAGCTTTCTTT
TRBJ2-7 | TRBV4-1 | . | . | CASSQDFLTATSYEQYF | TGCGCCAGCAGCCAAGATTTTTTGACAGCGACCTCCTACGAGCAGTACTTC
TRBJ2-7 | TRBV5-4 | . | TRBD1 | CASSLGGGYAYEQYF | TGTGCCAGCAGCTTGGGAGGGGGCTATGCCTACGAGCAGTACTTC
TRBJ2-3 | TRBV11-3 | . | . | CASSARGGTQYF | TGTGCCAGCAGCGCGAGGGGGGGTACGCAGTATTTT
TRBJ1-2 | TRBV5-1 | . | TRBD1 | CASSLEAGGSYGYTF | TGCGCCAGCAGCTTGGAGGCAGGGGGGAGCTATGGCTACACCTTC
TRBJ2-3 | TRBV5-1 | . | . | CASRGVAQTDTQYF | TGCGCCAGCAGAGGGGTAGCCCAGACAGATACGCAGTATTTT
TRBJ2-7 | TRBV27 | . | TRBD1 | CASSPRTGAVGEQYF | TGTGCCAGCTCTCCTCGGACAGGGGCTGTAGGCGAGCAGTACTTC
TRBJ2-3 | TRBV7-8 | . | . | CASSTLGSSTDTQYF | TGTGCCAGCAGCACCCTCGGGAGTAGCACAGATACGCAGTATTTT
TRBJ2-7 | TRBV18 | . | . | CASSPSRDEQYF | TGTGCCAGCTCACCTTCCCGTGACGAGCAGTACTTC
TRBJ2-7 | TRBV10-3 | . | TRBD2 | CAISGRGGPQTEQYF | TGTGCCATCAGTGGTCGCGGGGGGCCCCAAACCGAGCAGTACTTC
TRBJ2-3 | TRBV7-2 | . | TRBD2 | CASSILPLAGGRDTQYF | TGTGCCAGCAGCATCCTGCCACTAGCGGGGGGGCGAGATACGCAGTATTTT
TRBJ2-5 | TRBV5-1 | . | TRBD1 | CASSLGTGYQETQYF | TGCGCCAGCAGCTTGGGGACAGGATACCAAGAGACCCAGTACTTC
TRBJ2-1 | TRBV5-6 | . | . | CASSLEGYSSYNEQFF | TGTGCCAGCAGCTTGGAGGGATATAGCTCCTACAATGAGCAGTTCTTC
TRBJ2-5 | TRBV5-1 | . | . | CASSLGPEGETQYF | TGCGCCAGCAGCTTGGGGCCAGAAGGGGAGACCCAGTACTTC
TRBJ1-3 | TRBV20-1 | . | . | CSARGGNTIYF | TGCAGTGCTAGAGGTGGAAACACCATATATTTT
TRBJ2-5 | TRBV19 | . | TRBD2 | CASSIAGGETQYF | TGTGCCAGTAGTATAGCGGGGGGGGAGACCCAGTACTTC
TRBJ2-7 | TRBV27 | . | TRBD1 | CASSLSWGRGLTYEQYF | TGTGCCAGCAGTTTATCATGGGGCAGGGGGCTGACCTACGAGCAGTACTTC